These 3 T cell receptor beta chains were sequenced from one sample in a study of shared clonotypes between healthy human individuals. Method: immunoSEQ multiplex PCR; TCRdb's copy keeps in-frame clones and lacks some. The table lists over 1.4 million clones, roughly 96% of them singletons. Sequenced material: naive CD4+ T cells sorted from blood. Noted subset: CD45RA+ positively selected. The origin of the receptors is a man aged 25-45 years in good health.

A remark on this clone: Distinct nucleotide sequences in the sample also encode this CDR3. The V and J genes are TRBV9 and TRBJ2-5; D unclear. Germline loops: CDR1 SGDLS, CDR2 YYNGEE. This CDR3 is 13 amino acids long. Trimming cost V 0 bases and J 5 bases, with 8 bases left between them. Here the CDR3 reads CASSVGSGETQYF. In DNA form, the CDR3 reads TGTGCCAGCAGCGTAGGGTCCGGGGAGACCCAGTACTTC.

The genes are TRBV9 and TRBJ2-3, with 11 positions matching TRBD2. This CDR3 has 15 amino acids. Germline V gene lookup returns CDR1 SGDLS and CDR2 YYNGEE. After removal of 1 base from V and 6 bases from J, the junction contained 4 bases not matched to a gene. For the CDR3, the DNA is TGTGCCAGCAGCGTATCCACTAGCGGGAGTGATACGCAGTATTTT. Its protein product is CASSVSTSGSDTQYF.

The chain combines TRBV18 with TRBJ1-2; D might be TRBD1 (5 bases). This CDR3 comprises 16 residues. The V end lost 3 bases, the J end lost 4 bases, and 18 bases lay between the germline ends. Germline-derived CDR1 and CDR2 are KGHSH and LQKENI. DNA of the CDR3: TGTGCCAGCTCACCCGGGTCTCTCACGGGGGGCTATGGCTACACCTTC. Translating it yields CASSPGSLTGGYGYTF.